This T cell receptor beta chain was sequenced for a study of T cell responses to AZD1222 COVID-19 vaccine. Study as a whole: Doses given second, at about 4 or about 12 weeks, were pooled.

For this clone: Its antigen is not identified.

The data were produced by immunoSEQ multiplex PCR, yet TCRdb's version contains in-frame clones alone and is incomplete. The sample yields 95,000 to 100,000 clones, just over 90% seen once. Per germline, CDR1 MGHRA and CDR2 YSYEKL. The CDR3 sequence is 15 residues long. Trimming removed 4 bases from V and 1 base from J, with 13 bases in between. Overall study findings and caveats: Possibly, clonal diversity was underestimated; donors were largely white British and included more females. Recipients of two AZD1222 doses showed rising Spike-specific TCR breadth and depth. The repertoires were collected only after the peak T cell response.

This receptor was taken from an adult in good health. The starting material was peripheral blood, obtained on day 0 of AZD1222 vaccination. The chain has TRBV4-1 and TRBJ1-1; D is uncertain. The CDR3 reads CASSPVPLTNTEAFF. For the CDR3, the DNA is TGCGCCAGCAGCCCAGTACCCCTTACGAACACTGAAGCTTTCTTT.